These 22 T cell receptor beta chains were sequenced from one sample in a study of blood T cell repertoires in COVID-19. This table comes from immunoSEQ multiplex PCR, and its TCRdb copy is limited to in-frame clones, with some not included. The sample has about 57,000 clones; around 90% are singletons. The sample was peripheral blood. The origin of the receptors is a woman older than 75 with COVID-19, enrolled during active disease.

The CDR3 here is CASSWGQGYTGELFF. The CDR3 nucleotides are TGTGCCAGCAGTTGGGGACAGGGATATACCGGGGAGCTGTTTTTT. The genes are TRBV6-5 and TRBJ2-2; 9 bases line up with TRBD1. CDR1 is MNHEY, CDR2 SVGAGI, per germline. This CDR3 has 15 amino acids. V shed 4 bases, J shed 5 bases, and the junction held 5 bases outside the gene matches.

This chain joins TRBV25-1 and TRBJ1-2; D gene unclear. Germline values: CDR1 MGHDK, CDR2 SYGVNS. The CDR3 runs 12 residues. With 2 bases removed from V and 5 bases from J, the gap between germline ends came to 6 bases. The CDR3 nucleotides are TGTGCCAGCAGTGAACAGACATATGGCTACACCTTC. This codes for CASSEQTYGYTF.

This clone was seen a single time. The chain uses TRBV27 and TRBJ2-3; 13 bases are shared with TRBD2. From germline, CDR1 is MNHEY and CDR2 SMNVEV (reference sequence). J gave up 2 bases and V 5 bases, and 7 bases lay outside the gene matches. The CDR3 has 17 amino acids. The CDR3 loop reads CASSRTSGGAYTDTQYF. The CDR3 nucleotides are TGTGCCAGCAGTCGGACTAGCGGGGGAGCGTACACAGATACGCAGTATTTT.

This chain joins TRBV30 and TRBJ2-3; 7 nucleotides line up with TRBD2. The CDR3 length is 13 residues. Germline V gene sequence: CDR1 GTSNPN, CDR2 SVGIG (reference sequence). V shed 4 bases and J 6 bases; nucleotides not matched to a gene: 7. This CDR3 reads CAWMVGGSDTQYF. The DNA for the CDR3 is TGTGCCTGGATGGTGGGGGGGTCGGATACGCAGTATTTT.

Concerning this clone itself: At one end the junction does not follow the germline gene, possibly because of a read error. The rearrangement joins TRBV19 to TRBJ1-5; D may be TRBD1 (5 bases). This CDR3 has 14 amino acids. Germline-derived CDR1 and CDR2 are LNHDA and SQIVND (reference sequence). CDR3 amino acids: CAGRGAGSNQPQHF. The CDR3 DNA reads TGTGCCGGTAGGGGCGCGGGTAGCAATCAGCCCCAGCATTTT.

This chain links TRBV12-3 or TRBV12-4 with TRBJ2-7; 7 bases fit TRBD1. CDR3 size: 13 residues. V shed 5 bases and J 4 bases; nucleotides not matched to a gene: 5. This CDR3 is CASSNPTGYEQYF. CDR3 coding DNA: TGTGCCAGCAGTAACCCGACAGGGTACGAGCAGTACTTC.

V gene TRBV5-8 combines with J gene TRBJ1-6; no clear D gene. This CDR3 comprises 11 residues. The ends were cut back, 7 bases at V and 9 bases at J, with 8 bases in the middle. From germline, CDR1 is SGHTS and CDR2 YDEGEE. CDR3 nucleotide sequence: TGTGCCAGCGGACTTGGTTCACCCCTCCACTTT. Amino acid sequence: CASGLGSPLHF.

This clone was seen more than once but under ten times. The gene calls are TRBV5-1 and TRBJ2-7, with 11 bases that match TRBD1. Germline V lookup: CDR1 SGHRS, CDR2 YFSETQ. The CDR3 runs to 17 residues. V dropped 4 bases and J dropped 8; count of bases not matched to a gene: 17. The CDR3 coding sequence is TGCGCCAGCAGCACAACCCAAACCGGGACAGGGGGTTCAAAGCAGTACTTC. Protein product: CASSTTQTGTGGSKQYF. Looking up the rest from reference TRBV5-1 and TRBJ2-7 gives the full variable domain: KAGVTQTPRYLIKTRGQQVTLSCSPISGHRSVSWYQQTPGQGLQFLFEYFSETQRNKGNFPGRFSGRQFSNSRSEMNVSTLELGDSALYLCASSTTQTGTGGSKQYFGPGTRLTVT.

The chain is built from TRBV3-1 (or the pseudogene TRBV3-2) and TRBJ2-5; 11 nucleotides match TRBD2. The CDR3 is 14 amino acids. Germline V gene data show CDR1 as LGHDT and CDR2 as YNNKEL (reference sequence). With V trimmed by 4 bases and J by 4 bases, 2 bases remained unmatched. The CDR3 loop reads CASSLSGGGETQYF. CDR3 in DNA: TGTGCCAGCAGCCTTAGCGGGGGGGGAGAGACCCAGTACTTC.

This chain links TRBV3-1 (or the pseudogene TRBV3-2) with TRBJ2-7; a weak D match, TRBD2 (6 bases). The CDR3 totals 14 residues. CDR1 and CDR2 from the germline V gene are LGHDT and YNNKEL (reference sequence). Trimming took off 3 bases at V and 3 bases at J, with 12 bases between the two ends. In nucleotides, the CDR3 is TGTGCCAGCAGCCAGGACGCGGGAATCTACGAGCAGTACTTC. As protein: CASSQDAGIYEQYF.

The V call is TRBV19, the J call TRBJ1-5; D remains ambiguous. The CDR3 sequence is 13 residues long. V dropped 1 base and J dropped 6 bases, with 7 bases sitting between them. CDR1 LNHDA and CDR2 SQIVND come from the germline V gene (reference sequence). This CDR3 is CASSIAGFQPQHF. In DNA, the CDR3 is TGTGCCAGTAGTATAGCGGGGTTTCAGCCCCAGCATTTT.

The rearrangement joins TRBV3-1 (or the pseudogene TRBV3-2) to TRBJ1-2; TRBD1 matches 12 bases. This CDR3 region has 18 residues. Germline lookup yields CDR1 LGHDT and CDR2 YNNKEL (reference sequence). V gave up 2 bases and J gave up 7 bases; unmatched junction bases: 14. The CDR3 DNA reads as TGTGCCAGCAGCCAACATGTCGGGACAGGGGGCGTTGGGGCTGGCTACACCTTC. It is translated as CASSQHVGTGGVGAGYTF.

The chain links TRBV29-1 to TRBJ1-2; D gene unclear. V was pared by 7 bases and J by 8 bases, with 23 bases between. Germline V lookup: CDR1 SQVTM, CDR2 ANQGSEA. The CDR3 has 14 amino acids. This chain's CDR3 is CSASPHVRGLGYTF. The CDR3 DNA sequence: TGCAGCGCCTCACCTCACGTCCGAGGGTTAGGCTACACCTTC.

The chain carries TRBV7-2 and TRBJ2-3, with D tentatively TRBD2 (6 bases). V was pared by 2 bases and J by 5 bases, with 17 bases between. Germline CDR1 reads SGHTA; CDR2 reads FQGNSA. The CDR3 consists of 16 residues. The CDR3 spells CASSLFGTHGGDTQYF. Written as DNA, the CDR3 is TGTGCCAGCAGCTTATTCGGCACCCACGGGGGAGATACGCAGTATTTT.

This chain joins TRBV5-8 and TRBJ1-2; D possibly corresponds to TRBD1 (6 bases). V was cut by 4 bases and J by 5 bases, with 18 bases left in between. The germline V gene has CDR1 SGHTS and CDR2 YDEGEE. The CDR3 contains 15 residues. The CDR3 here is CASSAVGASTYGYTF. The CDR3, as DNA: TGTGCCAGCAGCGCGGTGGGGGCTTCAACTTATGGCTACACCTTC.

The CDR3 protein is CASSLAVARGINEQFF. In DNA, the CDR3 is TGCGCCAGCAGCTTGGCCGTCGCCAGGGGGATTAATGAGCAGTTCTTC. The genes are TRBV5-1 and TRBJ2-1; 7 bases align to TRBD1. The V gene end was trimmed by 0 bases and the J gene end by 7 bases; junction bases not matched to a gene: 10. The CDR3 totals 16 residues. The germline V gene encodes CDR1 SGHRS and CDR2 YFSETQ. Looking up the rest from reference TRBV5-1 and TRBJ2-1 gives the full variable domain: KAGVTQTPRYLIKTRGQQVTLSCSPISGHRSVSWYQQTPGQGLQFLFEYFSETQRNKGNFPGRFSGRQFSNSRSEMNVSTLELGDSALYLCASSLAVARGINEQFFGPGTRLTVL.

The CDR3 bases are TGTGCCTGGAGTGTAGGGGGACTAGCGGGCACAGGGCAGTTCTTC. It codes for CAWSVGGLAGTGQFF. The chain links TRBV30 to TRBJ2-1; TRBD2 matches at 12 bases. V was pared by 0 bases and J by 12 bases, with 9 bases of the junction left unmatched. In germline, CDR1 is GTSNPN, CDR2 SVGIG (reference sequence). The CDR3 has 15 residues.

The V call is TRBV3-1 (or the pseudogene TRBV3-2), the J call TRBJ1-5; TRBD1 might be the D (5 bases). The CDR3 covers 16 residues. V lost 1 base and J 2 bases, leaving 12 bases between the germline ends. Germline V CDR1 and CDR2: LGHDT, YNNKEL (reference sequence). The CDR3 sequence is CASSQGWQGGNQPQHF. In DNA form, the CDR3 reads TGTGCCAGCAGCCAAGGGTGGCAGGGTGGCAATCAGCCCCAGCATTTT.

The V gene is TRBV28, the J gene TRBJ1-4; 7 nucleotides align to TRBD1. The CDR3 runs to 12 residues. The ends lost 11 bases at V and 5 bases at J; junction bases unmatched: 5. Germline CDR1 MDHEN, CDR2 SYDVKM. The CDR3 spells CASGQPNEKLFF. The CDR3 region has the DNA TGTGCCTCGGGACAGCCAAATGAAAAACTGTTTTTT. Complete variable domain (other parts from reference TRBV28 and TRBJ1-4): DVKVTQSSRYLVKRTGEKVFLECVQDMDHENMFWYRQDPGLGLRLIYFSYDVKMKEKGDIPEGYSVSREKKERFSLILESASTNQTSMYLCASGQPNEKLFFGSGTQLSVL.

A few counts support this clone. This rearrangement joins TRBV6-5 to TRBJ1-3; tentatively, D is TRBD1 (6 bases). Germline V lookup: CDR1 MNHEY, CDR2 SVGAGI. The CDR3 runs 14 residues. V lost 6 bases, J lost 0 bases, and 9 bases lay in between. CDR3 in DNA: TGTGCCAGCAGGGGGACAACCTCTGGAAACACCATATATTTT. Its protein is CASRGTTSGNTIYF.

The chain combines TRBV9 with TRBJ1-4; D call uncertain. CDR3 length: 16 residues. Germline CDR1 and CDR2: SGDLS and YYNGEE. V gave up 4 bases and J gave up 0 bases, with 13 bases separating them. For the CDR3, the DNA is TGTGCCAGCAGCCTCAGCGCCAGTGCAACTAATGAAAAACTGTTTTTT. As protein: CASSLSASATNEKLFF.

The chain uses TRBV27 and TRBJ1-1, with 7 bases identical to TRBD1. The germline gives CDR1 MNHEY, CDR2 SMNVEV (reference sequence). V was clipped by 5 bases and J by 3 bases; unmatched bases: 3. The CDR3 covers 13 residues. The CDR3 DNA follows: TGTGCCAGCAGTCCCGACAGGGACACTGAAGCTTTCTTT. Translating it yields CASSPDRDTEAFF.